This T cell receptor (beta chain) was documented in a study of shared clonotypes between healthy human individuals. The naive CD8 population came from CD45RO-negative cells selected for CCR7, without terminally differentiated effector memory CD45RA+ cells. Sequencing was performed with immunoSEQ multiplex PCR; in TCRdb, only in-frame clones are kept and a portion is missing. The sample holds some 2,100,000 clones, roughly 91% seen once. The CDR3 totals 17 residues. Looked up from germline, CDR1 is MNHEY and CDR2 is SMNVEV (reference sequence). Trimming took 3 bases from V and 0 from J, leaving 15 bases between them.

V and J are TRBV27 and TRBJ2-1; tentatively, D is TRBD1 or TRBD2 (5 bases each). This TCR was recovered from a young man in good health. Some clones in this sample may be carry-over from other donors' samples. The specimen sequenced was naive CD8+ T cells from PBMCs. This chain's CDR3 is CASSFRDPRYSYNEQFF. Here the CDR3 DNA reads TGTGCCAGCAGTTTTAGGGACCCTCGGTACTCCTACAATGAGCAGTTCTTC.